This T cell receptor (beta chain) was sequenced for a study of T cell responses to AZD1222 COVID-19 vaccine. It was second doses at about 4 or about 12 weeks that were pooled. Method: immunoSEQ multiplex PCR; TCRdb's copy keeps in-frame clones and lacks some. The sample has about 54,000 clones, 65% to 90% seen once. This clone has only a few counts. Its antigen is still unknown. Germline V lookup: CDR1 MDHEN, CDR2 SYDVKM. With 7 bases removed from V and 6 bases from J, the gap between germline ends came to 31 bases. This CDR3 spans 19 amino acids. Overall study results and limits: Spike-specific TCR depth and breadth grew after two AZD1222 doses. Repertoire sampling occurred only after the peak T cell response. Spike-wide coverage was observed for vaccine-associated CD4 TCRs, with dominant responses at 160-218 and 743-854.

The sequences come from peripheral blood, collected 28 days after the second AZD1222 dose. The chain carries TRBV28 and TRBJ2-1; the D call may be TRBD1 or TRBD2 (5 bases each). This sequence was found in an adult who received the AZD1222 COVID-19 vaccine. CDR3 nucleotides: TGTGCCAGCACTTCTGAGGTTTTTAGGGGTTTGGAGAGGGGCAATGAGCAGTTCTTC. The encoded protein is CASTSEVFRGLERGNEQFF. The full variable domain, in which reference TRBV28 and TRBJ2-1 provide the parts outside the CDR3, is DVKVTQSSRYLVKRTGEKVFLECVQDMDHENMFWYRQDPGLGLRLIYFSYDVKMKEKGDIPEGYSVSREKKERFSLILESASTNQTSMYLCASTSEVFRGLERGNEQFFGPGTRLTVL.